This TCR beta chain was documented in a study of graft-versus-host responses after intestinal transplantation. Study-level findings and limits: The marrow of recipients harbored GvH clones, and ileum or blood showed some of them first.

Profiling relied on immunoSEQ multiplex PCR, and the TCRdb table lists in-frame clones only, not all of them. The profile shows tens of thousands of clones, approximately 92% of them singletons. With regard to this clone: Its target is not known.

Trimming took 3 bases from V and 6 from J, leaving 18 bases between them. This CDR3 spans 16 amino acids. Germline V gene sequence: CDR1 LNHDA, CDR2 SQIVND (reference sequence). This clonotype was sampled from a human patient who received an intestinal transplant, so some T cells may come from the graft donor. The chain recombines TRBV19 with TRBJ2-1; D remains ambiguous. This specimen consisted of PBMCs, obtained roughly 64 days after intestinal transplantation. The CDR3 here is CASSMLGKSAVNEQFF. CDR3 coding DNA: TGTGCCAGTAGTATGTTGGGTAAGTCAGCCGTCAATGAGCAGTTCTTC. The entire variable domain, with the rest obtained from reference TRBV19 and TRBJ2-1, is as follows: DGGITQSPKYLFRKEGQNVTLSCEQNLNHDAMYWYRQDPGQGLRLIYYSQIVNDFQKGDIAEGYSVSREKKESFPLTVTSAQKNPTAFYLCASSMLGKSAVNEQFFGPGTRLTVL.